This T cell receptor beta chain was recorded in a study of cytomegalovirus exposure and HLA in healthy donors. Study-level results: Researchers reported from a later analysis that most CMV-associated TCR beta chains appeared HLA-restricted. An analysis was carried out at a later point. It showed that HLA-associated TCR beta chains were more clonally expanded than equally common non-associated chains. In a later analysis, more than 15,000 TCR beta sequences were associated with HLA alleles at 0.05 false discovery rate.

Turning to this clone: The antigen remains undetermined.

The CDR3 totals 13 residues. The ends were cut back, 3 bases at V and 0 bases at J, with 5 bases in the middle. The germline V gene has CDR1 KGHSH and CDR2 LQKENI. Researchers ran the PCR with 60 Vbeta and 13 Jbeta primers. Assay: immunoSEQ multiplex PCR; the TCRdb copy retains only in-frame clones and omits some. The sample has 75,000 to 90,000 clones, 60% to 80% seen once. V usage is TRBV18 and J usage is TRBJ1-1; D unclear. Sequenced material: PBMCs. The clonotype comes from a man aged 50-59 years in good health and CMV-seronegative. The CDR3 nucleotides are TGTGCCAGCTCACCTGGCATGAACACTGAAGCTTTCTTT. This encodes CASSPGMNTEAFF.